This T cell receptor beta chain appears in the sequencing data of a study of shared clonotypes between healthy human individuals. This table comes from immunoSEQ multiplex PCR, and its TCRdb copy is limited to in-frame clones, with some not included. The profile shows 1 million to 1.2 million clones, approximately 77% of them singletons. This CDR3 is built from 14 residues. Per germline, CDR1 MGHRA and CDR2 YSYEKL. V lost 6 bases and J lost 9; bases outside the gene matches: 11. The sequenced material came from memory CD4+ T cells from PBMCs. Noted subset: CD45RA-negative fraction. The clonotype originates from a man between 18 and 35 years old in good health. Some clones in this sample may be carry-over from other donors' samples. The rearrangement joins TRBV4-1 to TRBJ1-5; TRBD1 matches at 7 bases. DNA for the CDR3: TGCGCCAGCAGTCTAATCTACAGGGGCGGGCCCCAGCATTTT. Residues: CASSLIYRGGPQHF.